Listed below are T cell receptor beta chains from one sample, sequenced in a study of cytomegalovirus exposure and HLA in healthy donors. TCRdb keeps only in-frame clones here, not all; method: immunoSEQ multiplex PCR. The sample yields 130,000 to 150,000 clones, roughly 70% seen once. Sequencing was performed on PBMCs. These receptor sequences come from a middle-aged woman in good health and CMV-seronegative. CDR3s include the opening cysteine and the closing phenylalanine or tryptophan. Each record gives: J gene, clone size, V gene, CDR3 protein. Clone size is shown for a subset of rows, as once, few, many or a class of expanded clone.

j_gene: TRBJ1-1; abundance: -; v_gene: TRBV28; CDR3aa: CASSPLREGVTEAFF
j_gene: TRBJ2-7; abundance: once; v_gene: TRBV5-4; CDR3aa: CASSLGGDGYEQYF
j_gene: TRBJ2-4; abundance: -; v_gene: TRBV25-1; CDR3aa: CASSELGALAKNIQYF
j_gene: TRBJ2-7; abundance: -; v_gene: TRBV19; CDR3aa: CASSQPRFRGPDYEQYF
j_gene: TRBJ1-1; abundance: few; v_gene: TRBV2; CDR3aa: CASSEGPYTEAFF
j_gene: TRBJ1-4; abundance: few; v_gene: TRBV7-6; CDR3aa: CASSLGHGEKLFF
j_gene: -; abundance: -; v_gene: TRBV6-5; CDR3aa: CASTVGTGGVETQYF
j_gene: -; abundance: -; v_gene: TRBV6-6; CDR3aa: CASSDSPYEQYF
j_gene: TRBJ2-3; abundance: -; v_gene: TRBV30; CDR3aa: CAWSPSGGAGDTQYF
j_gene: TRBJ1-1; abundance: -; v_gene: TRBV28; CDR3aa: CASSYPGQAMNTEAFF
j_gene: TRBJ1-1; abundance: -; v_gene: TRBV27; CDR3aa: CASSLGSNTEAFF
j_gene: TRBJ2-7; abundance: -; v_gene: TRBV7-9; CDR3aa: CASSYGAGEQYF
j_gene: TRBJ2-1; abundance: -; v_gene: TRBV11-2; CDR3aa: CASRSISGPAYNEQFF
j_gene: TRBJ2-1; abundance: once; v_gene: TRBV10-1; CDR3aa: CASSALKSSYNEQFF
j_gene: TRBJ1-5; abundance: -; v_gene: TRBV27; CDR3aa: CASRQGWENQPQHF
j_gene: TRBJ2-1; abundance: many; v_gene: TRBV6-5; CDR3aa: CASSRTSGSQFF
j_gene: TRBJ1-4; abundance: -; v_gene: TRBV28; CDR3aa: CASSLSASGNEKLFF